A single sample gave rise to the 6 T cell receptor beta chains below, sequenced in a study of monozygotic twins with inflammatory bowel disease. TCRdb processed the 5' RACE reads again and assigns one entry to each CDR3 protein, with no DNA. Reported are hundreds of thousands of distinct CDR3 sequences; the ten largest clones contain approximately 2.4%. Material for sequencing was blood. These receptors were collected from a human donor with ulcerative colitis or Crohn's disease, or a healthy co-twin of an affected twin (not recorded which).

V gene TRBV6-2 or TRBV6-3 combines with J gene TRBJ1-6. The CDR3 contains 16 residues. CDR1 is MNHEY and CDR2 is SVGEGT in the germline V gene. The chain's CDR3 is CASSYLGPETNSPLHF.

The chain has TRBV20-1 and TRBJ1-5; the D call from TCRdb, TRBD1, cannot be confirmed without DNA. The CDR3 totals 13 residues. The germline V gene encodes CDR1 DFQATT and CDR2 SNEGSKA (reference sequence). CDR3 sequence reads: CSARRQLNQPQHF.

This CDR3 reads CASSQDRTIPYNEQFF. The chain uses TRBV4-2 and TRBJ2-1. Per the germline V gene, CDR1 is LGHNA and CDR2 is YNFKEQ. The CDR3 covers 16 residues.

The chain recombines TRBV9 with TRBJ2-1. This CDR3 region has 12 residues. Germline-derived CDR1 and CDR2 are SGDLS and YYNGEE. The CDR3 sequence is CASSPRTGEQFF.

The chain recombines TRBV28 with TRBJ2-3; TCRdb's assignment of TRBD1 cannot be checked, as there is no DNA. Germline values: CDR1 MDHEN, CDR2 SYDVKM. This CDR3 comprises 13 residues. CDR3 residues: CASSRGTTDTQYF.

The CDR3 reads CASSVAPRQELGGYTF. This chain links TRBV9 with TRBJ1-2; the TCRdb D gene call, TRBD1, has no DNA to confirm it. The germline V gene encodes CDR1 SGDLS and CDR2 YYNGEE. This CDR3 comprises 16 residues.